Sequencing of this T cell receptor beta chain was carried out in a study of blood T cell repertoires in COVID-19 (dated by TCRdb to 2019 to 2021). Some background on the complete study: Samples covering the acute and convalescent phases of COVID-19 were provided by collaborators in the United States, Italy and Spain. Where available, HLA class I and class II types were taken from metadata supplied by the sample provider and were not determined by assay-based typing. A de-identified subject ID, COVID-19 status, age in years and sex were almost always included in the sample metadata. The repertoires were released in a freely available public database intended as a resource for research on the immune response to SARS-CoV-2. Subjects who had been exposed to COVID-19, were actively infected with it, or had recovered from it provided the deeply sampled blood TCRbeta repertoires that made up the dataset. The prospective study material was composed of cDNA or gDNA derived from T cells, B-cell-depleted T cells, or PBMCs. Samples came from the ongoing ImmuneRACE study (first 160 participants) plus 1,254 subjects from 6 global collaborators. Here is what the overall study found, with its caveats: The amount of clinical and demographic metadata varied by source and participant and was provided uncurated.

Trimming removed 8 bases from V and 0 bases from J, leaving 10 bases between the germline ends. From cysteine to phenylalanine, the CDR3 is 13 amino acids long. Solely the CDR3 DNA is kept, with 39 bases framed from the first base. CDR1 and CDR2 were assigned from the germline V gene (reference sequence) as SGHAT and FQDESV. About this clone: What this receptor recognizes is not known. Base qualities are not recorded, but no much larger clone differs from it by a single base.

Each collaborating institution followed its own protocols to collect whole blood in K2EDTA tubes. Collaborator samples were shipped for TCRbeta analysis as frozen whole blood, isolated PBMCs, or DNA extracted from either sample type. TCRbeta CDR3 regions were amplified from genomic DNA using the immunoSEQ Assay, a bias-controlled multiplex PCR. The authors' pipeline ran thus. The number of nucleated cells in each sample was estimated by amplification of reference gene primers within the assay. To quantify the absolute abundance of each unique TCRbeta CDR3 rearrangement, sequence reads were collapsed and filtered. For each sample, productive Simpson clonality was calculated by taking the square root of Simpson's diversity index across productive rearrangements. The clones in this table, taken by TCRdb from immuneACCESS, are in-frame only. Not every clone is retained; where verified, under half of the shortfall comes from an unresolved V gene, and the cause of the rest is unknown. V, J and clone size derive from that table, while D and trimming were established from the DNA sequence. For this sample there are roughly 280,000 clones; approximately 85% appear just once. 9.5% to 11% of the sample comes from the top ten.

The rearranged chain carries TRBV11-1 and TRBJ1-1; no confident D gene assignment can be made. This receptor was obtained from a woman between 70 and 85 years old with acute or convalescent COVID-19. The sequencing input was peripheral blood. The DNA sequence reads TGTGCCAGCGGGGTGGAGGTGAACACTGAAGCTTTCTTT. It codes for CASGVEVNTEAFF.